Presented here are 31 T cell receptor beta chains from one specimen sequenced in a study of blood T cells in healthy people across ages. It was with a sample-barcoded 5' primer and a J-beta primer mix that a second PCR of roughly 7 to 12 cycles was run. TCRdb ran MiXCR on the 5' RACE reads and lists one entry per CDR3 protein. The sample gives under 1 million distinct CDR3 sequences, more than 40% of which show up once; roughly 18% is in the top ten. The sample consisted of blood. These TCRs come from a man aged 55 to 69 in good health.

There are a few counts of this clonotype. This chain links TRBV20-1 with TRBJ2-3; D unresolved. The germline gives CDR1 DFQATT, CDR2 SNEGSKA (reference sequence). V lost 7 bases and J 0 bases, leaving 11 bases between the germline ends. This CDR3 comprises 13 residues. The CDR3 nucleotides are TGCAGTGGGGTGGGAACTAGCACAGATACGCAGTATTTT. Translating it yields CSGVGTSTDTQYF.

With respect to this clonotype: A read error may account for a junction end that differs from germline. CDR3: CVTSRVIAGIKETQYF. For the CDR3, the DNA is TGTGTCACCAGCAGGGTAATAGCGGGGATAAAAGAGACCCAGTACTTC. The J gene is TRBJ2-5, the V gene TRBV15, with 8 bases aligning to TRBD2. Germline V gene lookup returns CDR1 LNHNV and CDR2 YYDKDF (reference sequence). The CDR3 is made up of 16 amino acids.

The genes are TRBV10-3 and TRBJ1-1, with 9 bases matching TRBD1. The V gene end was trimmed by 4 bases and the J gene end by 1 base; junction bases not matched to a gene: 7. This CDR3 contains 16 residues. Germline CDR1 and CDR2: ENHRY and SYGVKD. The CDR3 here is CAISGDRGSKNTEAFF. In DNA, the CDR3 is TGTGCCATCAGTGGTGACAGGGGGAGTAAGAACACTGAAGCTTTCTTT.

The chain uses TRBV7-8 and TRBJ2-7; D is ambiguous. The closer fit of TRBJ2-5 to the DNA end suggests the J call may be wrong. This CDR3 is 12 amino acids long. The germline V gene has CDR1 SGHVS and CDR2 FQNEAQ. CDR3 residues: CASSWPEKTQYF. The DNA for the CDR3 is TGTGCCAGCAGCTGGCCAGAAAAGACCCAGTACTTC.

There are many counts of this clonotype. The chain has TRBV15 and TRBJ2-6, with no clear D. The CDR3 contains 15 residues. CDR1 is LNHNV, CDR2 YYDKDF, per germline (reference sequence). Trimming removed 6 bases at V and 0 bases at J, with 9 bases between. The CDR3 bases are TGTGCCACCAGGGACGGATTCTCTGGGGCCAACGTCCTGACTTTC. Translation gives CATRDGFSGANVLTF.

The chain combines TRBV20-1 with TRBJ2-7; TRBD1 is a possible D gene (7 bases). Germline assignment: CDR1 DFQATT and CDR2 SNEGSKA (reference sequence). The V gene lost 7 bases and the J gene lost 0 bases, with 10 bases spanning the gap. The CDR3 is 12 amino acids. CDR3: CSVQGGSYEQYF. The CDR3 nucleotides read TGCAGTGTCCAGGGGGGCTCCTACGAGCAGTACTTC.

The chain recombines TRBV6-2 or TRBV6-3 with TRBJ1-5; D possibly corresponds to TRBD1 (5 bases). The CDR3 consists of 14 residues. Trimming shortened V by 6 bases and J by 3 bases, and 12 bases separated the two germline ends. CDR1 MNHEY and CDR2 SVGEGT come from the germline V gene. This CDR3 is CASSPGRDNQPQHF. Here the CDR3 DNA reads TGTGCCAGCAGCCCGGGACGAGACAATCAGCCCCAGCATTTT.

This clonotype appeared a single time. This sequence may be a read error, since a much larger clone differs from it by one base. The genes are TRBV29-1 and TRBJ2-5, with 7 positions matching TRBD2. The CDR3 runs 11 residues. The junction had 10 bases not matched to a gene; V was cut back by 4 bases and J by 14 bases. Germline V lookup: CDR1 SQVTM, CDR2 ANQGSEA. DNA of the CDR3: TGCAGCGTTGGATCCGGGGACTATATATACTTC. Encoded protein: CSVGSGDYIYF.

This chain connects TRBV7-6 to TRBJ2-5, with 9 positions matching TRBD2. Trimming at V came to 1 base and at J to 2 bases, leaving 5 bases not matched to a gene. This CDR3 has 16 amino acids. The V gene's germline CDR1 is SGHVS and CDR2 FNYEAQ. The CDR3 coding sequence is TGTGCCAGCAGCTTAGAGGGTACTAGCGGGCAAGAGACCCAGTACTTC. Encoded protein: CASSLEGTSGQETQYF.

This clonotype was counted between two and nine times. J is TRBJ2-4 and V is TRBV3-1; TRBD2 matches 10 bases. Matching the DNA end better, TRBJ2-7 makes the J call doubtful. The CDR3 covers 15 residues. Germline lookup yields CDR1 LGHDT and CDR2 YNNKEL (reference sequence). The CDR3 DNA reads as TGTGCCAGCAGCCAAGGTAGCGGGGGGCGTTACGAGCAGTACTTC. Protein product: CASSQGSGGRYEQYF.

The chain's CDR3 is CASSVEQGVYQETQYF. CDR3 nucleotide sequence: TGTGCCAGCAGTGTAGAACAGGGGGTATACCAAGAGACCCAGTACTTC. The chain is built from TRBV2 and TRBJ2-5, with 8 bases fitting TRBD1. Per germline, CDR1 SNHLY and CDR2 FYNNEI. The CDR3 spans 16 residues. The V gene end was trimmed by 4 bases and the J gene end by 0 bases; junction bases not matched to a gene: 7.

J is TRBJ2-2 and V is TRBV5-5; 9 positions match TRBD2. From germline, CDR1 is SGHKS and CDR2 YYEKEE (reference sequence). The CDR3 length is 16 residues. Trimming removed 0 bases from V and 4 bases from J; junction bases left unmatched: 4. The CDR3 nucleotides read TGTGCCAGCAGCTTGGTTGCGGGGGGGTCCACCGGGGAGCTGTTTTTT. This codes for CASSLVAGGSTGELFF.

This clonotype was seen more than once but under ten times. The chain is built from TRBV9 and TRBJ2-1; D uncertain. CDR1 and CDR2 from the germline V gene are SGDLS and YYNGEE. Between the trimmed V and J ends, which lost 1 base and 0 bases, there was a span of 5 bases. This CDR3 comprises 14 residues. The CDR3, as DNA: TGTGCCAGCAGCGTAATGAGCTCCTACAATGAGCAGTTCTTC. The encoded protein is CASSVMSSYNEQFF.

This chain joins TRBV6-2 or TRBV6-3 and TRBJ1-5; possibly TRBD1 for D (5 bases). Germline-derived CDR1 and CDR2 are MNHEY and SVGEGT. Trimming pared 7 bases from V and 5 bases from J, leaving 12 bases between. This CDR3 has 13 amino acids. The CDR3 DNA follows: TGTGCCAGCAATAGGCGGGACGATCAGCCCCAGCATTTT. Translated: CASNRRDDQPQHF.

This clonotype was counted ten times or more. V usage is TRBV3-1 and J usage is TRBJ2-1, with D perhaps TRBD1 (6 bases). V dropped 3 bases and J dropped 0 bases, with 6 bases sitting between them. The CDR3 runs 14 residues. Germline loops: CDR1 LGHDT, CDR2 YNNKEL (reference sequence). The CDR3 spells CASSQDSSYNEQFF. CDR3 DNA: TGTGCCAGCAGCCAGGACAGCTCCTACAATGAGCAGTTCTTC.

The J gene is TRBJ2-5, the V gene TRBV7-9; 8 nucleotides align to TRBD1. This CDR3 has 14 amino acids. After removal of 2 bases from V and 5 bases from J, the junction contained 4 bases not matched to a gene. CDR1 SEHNR and CDR2 FQNEAQ come from the germline V gene (reference sequence). Here the CDR3 reads CASSLRTGYETQYF. CDR3 bases: TGTGCCAGCAGCTTAAGGACAGGGTATGAGACCCAGTACTTC.

The rearrangement links TRBV20-1 to TRBJ2-3; D remains unclear. From germline, CDR1 is DFQATT and CDR2 SNEGSKA (reference sequence). Trimming shortened V by 0 bases and J by 2 bases, and 12 bases separated the two germline ends. The CDR3 loop spans 15 amino acids. CDR3 in amino acids: CSARDPLGNTDTQYF. The CDR3 nucleotides read TGCAGTGCTAGAGATCCCCTAGGGAACACAGATACGCAGTATTTT.

The CDR3 DNA follows: TGCGCCAGCAGCTCCCGGGACAGGGGGGGCAATGAGCAGTTCTTC. Translating it yields CASSSRDRGGNEQFF. The J gene is TRBJ2-1, the V gene TRBV4-1; TRBD1 aligns across 11 bases. Germline values: CDR1 MGHRA, CDR2 YSYEKL. This CDR3 has 15 amino acids. J was trimmed by 6 bases and V by 5 bases; bases with no gene match: 6.

This clonotype was found once. The chain is built from TRBV2 and TRBJ2-7, with D unclear. There are 12 residues in the CDR3. Trimming took 10 bases from V and 0 from J, leaving 10 bases between them. Germline loops: CDR1 SNHLY, CDR2 FYNNEI. CDR3 in amino acids: CAKRTDSYEQYF. CDR3 DNA sequence: TGTGCCAAACGGACGGACTCCTACGAGCAGTACTTC.

Comments on this clonotype: A much larger clone sits a single nucleotide away, making a read error possible. The J gene is TRBJ2-7, the V gene TRBV4-3, with TRBD1 identical over 8 bases. This CDR3 region has 17 residues. The trim removed 2 bases at V and 4 bases at J, leaving 13 bases unmatched. The V gene's germline CDR1 is LGHNA and CDR2 YSLEER. The CDR3 here is CASSQHWRTGRLYEQYF. The DNA of the CDR3 is TGCGCCAGCAGCCAACATTGGAGGACAGGGAGACTTTACGAGCAGTACTTC.

The rearrangement uses TRBV4-3 and TRBJ2-5, with D perhaps assigned TRBD1 or TRBD2 (6 bases each). Trimming cost V 0 bases and J 5 bases, with 16 bases left between them. Germline loops: CDR1 LGHNA, CDR2 YSLEER. The length of the CDR3 is 16 residues. Here the CDR3 DNA reads TGCGCCAGCAGCCAAGAGGGGGCCTTGCGGGGTGAGACCCAGTACTTC. Amino acid sequence: CASSQEGALRGETQYF.

The chain couples TRBV27 to TRBJ2-7, with D possibly TRBD2 on 5 matching bases. The length of the CDR3 is 15 residues. Trimming cost V 5 bases and J 2 bases, with 16 bases left between them. Germline V lookup: CDR1 MNHEY, CDR2 SMNVEV (reference sequence). The CDR3 DNA reads as TGTGCCAGCAGTCCACTAGGTGGTGGGACCTACGAGCAGTACTTC. This translates into CASSPLGGGTYEQYF.

The chain joins TRBV29-1 to TRBJ2-5, with 7 bases aligning to TRBD1. V shed 8 bases and J 2 bases; nucleotides not matched to a gene: 8. CDR3 size: 13 residues. Germline V gives CDR1 SQVTM, CDR2 ANQGSEA. The CDR3 protein is CSLGTAKQETQYF. In DNA, the CDR3 is TGCAGCCTCGGGACAGCAAAACAAGAGACCCAGTACTTC.

V usage is TRBV5-5 and J usage is TRBJ2-4; perhaps TRBD1 as D (5 bases). The CDR3 is 16 amino acids. The germline V gene encodes CDR1 SGHKS and CDR2 YYEKEE (reference sequence). Trimming shortened V by 4 bases and J by 1 base, and 15 bases separated the two germline ends. CDR3 nucleotide sequence: TGTGCCAGCAGCCCAGACAGAATAGGGGCCAAAAACATTCAGTACTTC. As protein: CASSPDRIGAKNIQYF.

V and J are TRBV5-1 and TRBJ2-2; D gene unclear. Germline CDR1 SGHRS, CDR2 YFSETQ. Trimming pared 0 bases from V and 0 bases from J, leaving 9 bases between. The CDR3 contains 16 residues. The CDR3 bases are TGCGCCAGCAGCTTGGCCTTTGGATCGAACACCGGGGAGCTGTTTTTT. Protein product: CASSLAFGSNTGELFF.

This chain joins TRBV12-3 or TRBV12-4 and TRBJ2-5, with a weak D call TRBD1 (5 bases). With the DNA end fitting TRBJ2-7 better, the J assignment may be wrong. The CDR3 extends over 14 amino acids. CDR3 DNA: TGTGCCAGCAAAGGGGCAGGGCCTTTCTACGAGCAGTACTTC. This encodes CASKGAGPFYEQYF.

This clonotype was recorded at least ten times. DNA for the CDR3: TGTGCCATCAGTGAAAGCGGGGGGTCCTACAATGAGCAGTTCTTC. Amino acid sequence: CAISESGGSYNEQFF. V is TRBV10-3 and J is TRBJ2-1; 9 bases are shared with TRBD2. In germline, CDR1 is ENHRY, CDR2 SYGVKD. J gave up 1 base and V 3 bases, and 1 base lay outside the gene matches. The CDR3 is 15 residues long.

The rearrangement uses TRBV29-1 and TRBJ2-7; D uncertain. This CDR3 is 12 amino acids long. Deletions cut 2 bases from V and 5 bases from J, with 10 bases between. CDR1 is SQVTM and CDR2 is ANQGSEA in the germline V gene. CDR3 nucleotides: TGCAGCGTTGAACAGACTCAGCACGAGCAGTACTTC. It translates to CSVEQTQHEQYF.

The gene calls are TRBV5-6 and TRBJ2-2; perhaps TRBD2 as D (5 bases). CDR1 SGHDT and CDR2 YYEEEE come from the germline V gene. Deletions cut 4 bases from V and 6 bases from J, with 7 bases between. The CDR3 runs 12 residues. CDR3 nucleotides: TGTGCCAGCAGCCCGGGGTCCGGGGAGCTGTTTTTT. Protein product: CASSPGSGELFF.

V and J are TRBV20-1 and TRBJ1-2; 9 bases align to TRBD1. Germline CDR1 reads DFQATT; CDR2 reads SNEGSKA (reference sequence). J was trimmed by 6 bases and V by 4 bases; bases with no gene match: 3. The length of the CDR3 is 12 residues. The CDR3 DNA follows: TGCAGTGCTACAAGGACAGGGGATGGCTACACCTTC. Amino acids: CSATRTGDGYTF.

V usage is TRBV20-1 and J usage is TRBJ1-4, with D possibly being TRBD1 (5 bases). The CDR3 is 15 amino acids. Deletions cut 0 bases from V and 3 bases from J, with 11 bases between. The germline V gene encodes CDR1 DFQATT and CDR2 SNEGSKA (reference sequence). CDR3 DNA sequence: TGCAGTGCTAGAGATCTGGTGGGGCCTAATGAAAAACTGTTTTTT. Amino acids: CSARDLVGPNEKLFF.